The 20 T cell receptor beta chains given below trace back to one sample, sequenced in a study of T cell responses to AZD1222 COVID-19 vaccine. Profiled with immunoSEQ multiplex PCR; TCRdb holds only in-frame clones, not every one. The sample yields about 130,000 clones, roughly 93% seen once. The source material was peripheral blood, sampled on day 0 of AZD1222 vaccination. These receptors came from an adult in good health.

The chain combines TRBV27 with TRBJ1-3; perhaps TRBD1 as D (5 bases). With 3 bases removed from V and 4 bases from J, the gap between germline ends came to 19 bases. Looked up from germline, CDR1 is MNHEY and CDR2 is SMNVEV (reference sequence). The CDR3 totals 17 residues. In nucleotides, the CDR3 is TGTGCCAGCAGTTTGGTTGCGGGGGGACCGAGGGGAAACACCATATATTTT. Protein product: CASSLVAGGPRGNTIYF.

This chain connects TRBV27 to TRBJ1-4; D is perhaps TRBD1 (5 bases). The CDR3 extends over 14 amino acids. Deletions cut 4 bases from V and 8 bases from J, with 14 bases between. CDR1 is MNHEY and CDR2 is SMNVEV in the germline V gene (reference sequence). The CDR3 sequence is CASSWSGGQEKLFF. As DNA, the CDR3 is TGTGCCAGCAGTTGGTCCGGGGGTCAGGAAAAACTGTTTTTT.

This clone has only a few counts. The genes are TRBV5-4 and TRBJ2-7; 15 bases line up with TRBD2. V lost 4 bases to trimming and J lost 7 bases; unmatched junction nucleotides: 9. The V gene's germline CDR1 is SGHNT and CDR2 YYREEE (reference sequence). The CDR3 covers 16 residues. In DNA form, the CDR3 reads TGTGCCAGCAGCACCGGGACTAGCGGGAGGACCGGTGAGCAGTACTTC. This codes for CASSTGTSGRTGEQYF.

This clone was observed a single time. The chain carries TRBV19 and TRBJ1-4, with 7 nucleotides matching TRBD1. This CDR3 is built from 14 residues. After removal of 5 bases from V and 6 bases from J, the junction contained 6 bases not matched to a gene. Germline V CDR1 and CDR2: LNHDA, SQIVND (reference sequence). CDR3 amino acids: CASSRSGGDEKLFF. The CDR3 DNA is TGTGCCAGTAGTCGGTCAGGGGGAGATGAAAAACTGTTTTTT.

This sequence joins TRBV24-1 and TRBJ1-5; D gene ambiguous. Trimming shortened V by 4 bases and J by 0 bases, and 6 bases separated the two germline ends. The CDR3 spans 14 residues. Germline V gene lookup returns CDR1 KGHDR and CDR2 SFDVKD. For the CDR3, the DNA is TGTGCCACCAGTGAGTACTATAGCAATCAGCCCCAGCATTTT. It specifies CATSEYYSNQPQHF.

This clone has more than one count but fewer than ten. The rearrangement uses TRBV20-1 and TRBJ1-1; a possible D gene is TRBD1 (5 bases). The CDR3 is made up of 11 amino acids. Germline-derived CDR1 and CDR2 are DFQATT and SNEGSKA (reference sequence). V lost 6 bases, J lost 5 bases, and 10 bases lay in between. The CDR3 nucleotides are TGCAGTGCCGGGCGGGGGACTGAAGCTTTCTTT. Its translation is CSAGRGTEAFF.

The CDR3 protein is CASTQQGPYEQYF. Written as DNA, the CDR3 is TGTGCCAGCACTCAACAGGGGCCCTACGAGCAGTACTTC. The V call is TRBV7-9, the J call TRBJ2-7; TRBD1 matches 7 bases. Germline-derived CDR1 and CDR2 are SEHNR and FQNEAQ (reference sequence). V shed 7 bases, J shed 2 bases, and the junction held 5 bases outside the gene matches. This CDR3 is built from 13 residues.

The rearrangement links TRBV5-4 to TRBJ2-5, with D perhaps TRBD2 (5 bases). The germline V gene has CDR1 SGHNT and CDR2 YYREEE (reference sequence). V was clipped by 4 bases and J by 1 base, with 14 bases between them. This CDR3 is 15 amino acids long. CDR3 nucleotides: TGTGCCAGCAGCCCGAACCCCGAGGGCCAAGAGACCCAGTACTTC. Its protein product is CASSPNPEGQETQYF.

This chain connects TRBV6-5 to TRBJ1-2, with unresolved D. The CDR3 is 11 residues long. Deletions cut 8 bases from V and 6 bases from J, with 10 bases between. The germline gives CDR1 MNHEY, CDR2 SVGAGI. The CDR3 reads CASLLSHGYTF. In nucleotides, the CDR3 is TGTGCCAGCCTCCTCAGTCATGGCTACACCTTC.

The V call is TRBV2, the J call TRBJ2-5; a weak D match, TRBD1 (6 bases). CDR3 length equals 15 residues. Per the germline V gene, CDR1 is SNHLY and CDR2 is FYNNEI. Trimming cost V 3 bases and J 4 bases, with 15 bases left between them. The CDR3 spells CASSDHRETRETQYF. The DNA of the CDR3 is TGTGCCAGCAGTGATCACAGGGAAACGAGAGAGACCCAGTACTTC.

In its sample, this clone was seen once. The chain couples TRBV28 to TRBJ1-1, with D unresolved. The CDR3 loop spans 11 amino acids. With 7 bases removed from V and 8 bases from J, the gap between germline ends came to 11 bases. CDR1 MDHEN and CDR2 SYDVKM come from the germline V gene. CDR3 sequence reads: CASIDHREAFF. CDR3 nucleotides: TGTGCCAGCATCGATCATCGAGAAGCTTTCTTT.

V and J are TRBV4-1 and TRBJ2-7; 7 bases are a match to TRBD2. The V segment lost 1 base and the J segment 3 bases; nucleotides outside the gene matches: 6. The CDR3 totals 15 residues. Germline V gene lookup returns CDR1 MGHRA and CDR2 YSYEKL. CDR3: CASSQGAGSRYEQYF. CDR3 DNA: TGCGCCAGCAGCCAAGGAGCGGGATCCCGCTACGAGCAGTACTTC.

V and J are TRBV12-3 or TRBV12-4 and TRBJ1-2, with TRBD1 matching 9 bases. The trim removed 7 bases at V and 7 bases at J, leaving 7 bases unmatched. This CDR3 has 13 residues. The CDR3 DNA sequence: TGTGCCAGCAACCAGGACAGGGGCGGTGGCTACACCTTC. Amino acid sequence: CASNQDRGGGYTF.

The chain has TRBV28 and TRBJ1-2, with 9 bases aligning to TRBD1. Germline-derived CDR1 and CDR2 are MDHEN and SYDVKM. J gave up 8 bases and V 6 bases, and 7 bases lay outside the gene matches. The CDR3 contains 13 residues. In DNA form, the CDR3 reads TGTGCCAGCAGGCCACAGGGGGCAGAAGGCTACACCTTC. Encoded protein: CASRPQGAEGYTF.

As DNA, the CDR3 is TGTGCCAGCAGTGAAGGGGGTGCCTCCTACGAGCAGTACTTC. Amino acid sequence: CASSEGGASYEQYF. The rearrangement links TRBV6-1 to TRBJ2-7; no clear D. V was cut by 1 base and J by 0 bases, with 7 bases left in between. Germline V lookup: CDR1 MNHNS, CDR2 SASEGT. There are 14 residues in the CDR3.

The V gene is TRBV18, the J gene TRBJ2-1; TRBD2 agrees at 8 bases. V lost 4 bases and J lost 5; bases outside the gene matches: 10. The CDR3 length is 16 residues. Germline CDR1 is KGHSH and CDR2 is LQKENI. Here the CDR3 DNA reads TGTGCCAGCTCACGTAGTCTTAGCGGGACAAACAATGAGCAGTTCTTC. Protein product: CASSRSLSGTNNEQFF.

The chain couples TRBV3-1 (or the pseudogene TRBV3-2) to TRBJ2-6, with D unresolved. The CDR3 is made up of 16 amino acids. The V and J ends lost 2 bases and 0 bases respectively, with 8 bases between them. Germline lookup yields CDR1 LGHDT and CDR2 YNNKEL (reference sequence). The CDR3 region has the DNA TGTGCCAGCAGCCAACGACTGACCTCTGGGGCCAACGTCCTGACTTTC. It is translated as CASSQRLTSGANVLTF.

The chain uses TRBV4-1 and TRBJ2-7; the D gene is possibly TRBD2 (6 bases). V gave up 0 bases and J gave up 1 base, with 13 bases separating them. The CDR3 contains 16 residues. The germline CDR1 and CDR2 sequences are MGHRA and YSYEKL. The CDR3 nucleotides read TGCGCCAGCAGCCAAGATTGGAGGGGTGGATCCTACGAGCAGTACTTC. Translating gives CASSQDWRGGSYEQYF.

The chain carries TRBV6-5 and TRBJ1-2, with a weak D call TRBD1 (5 bases). Germline V gene lookup returns CDR1 MNHEY and CDR2 SVGAGI. The CDR3 is 13 amino acids. V was pared by 6 bases and J by 2 bases, with 10 bases between. The CDR3 bases are TGTGCCAGCAGATATACAGGAAACTATGGCTACACCTTC. This sequence encodes CASRYTGNYGYTF.

This chain uses TRBV10-3 with TRBJ1-6; D is perhaps TRBD1 (5 bases). Germline CDR1 reads ENHRY; CDR2 reads SYGVKD. With 2 bases removed from V and 7 bases from J, the gap between germline ends came to 9 bases. This CDR3 is 14 amino acids long. The CDR3 reads CAISEIGANSPLHF. The CDR3 bases are TGTGCCATCAGTGAGATTGGGGCCAATTCACCCCTCCACTTT.